This T cell receptor (beta chain) is from a study of shared clonotypes between healthy human individuals (dated by TCRdb to the early 2020s). About the study as a whole: The cohort included a few men and a couple of women between 18 and 49 years of age. For each donor, CD4 naive and CD4 memory were each run on three plates, CD8 naive on two plates, and CD8 memory on one plate. To estimate repertoire size and how much clonotype sharing occurs between individuals, the study deeply sequenced the blood TCR repertoires of about five healthy adults. Libraries were prepared and TCR repertoires were sequenced by different laboratories using diverse techniques, in order to increase sequencing depth and limit assay-specific biases. Leukapheresis yielded between about 0.85 and 9 billion PBMCs per donor.

The donors were healthy, HIV-negative adults with no recently reported acute infections or vaccinations. All donors were Caucasian adults living in Nashville, Tennessee, USA. Magnetic negative selection was used to enrich CD4+ T cells, after which naive cells were positively selected on CD45RA and the negative fraction became the memory subset. After blood collection by leukapheresis, PBMCs were isolated using Ficoll-Histopaque density gradient centrifugation and then cryopreserved in the vapor phase of liquid nitrogen. Purity and quantity of every magnetically sorted T cell population were checked by analytical flow cytometry. Each sorted fraction had its genomic DNA isolated and then quantified by UV absorbance on a Nanodrop 2000c. Comment on this clone: This clone's antigen is unknown. No much larger clone exists at a distance of one base, and base qualities are not known.

Study-level results and caveats: Incomplete sequencing was indicated by rarefaction of sorted-subset datasets, despite the large sequencing depth. Naive subsets generally had larger estimated clonotype richness than memory subsets did. Sampling was restricted to blood, and TCR repertoires in tissue are likely to differ from TCR repertoires in blood. Sharing across four donors was observed for around 5% of naive CD4, over 3% of naive CD8, about 2.3% of memory CD4, and over 0.3% of memory CD8 clonotypes. Because the study included only a small number of donors, the genetic and exposure-history diversity represented was limited. Compared with non-shared clonotypes, the clonotypes found in all four sorted-subset donors had higher generation probabilities. Pairwise subsampling led to the expectation that sequencing depth would affect the degree of clonotype sharing among donors.

V is shortened by 6 bases, J by 2 bases, and the region joining them spans 19 bases. The CDR3 holds 16 amino acids from the cysteine to the phenylalanine. Only the CDR3 DNA is retained, 48 bases long and in frame from the first base. Looking up the germline V gene (reference sequence) yields CDR1 MNHNY and CDR2 SVGAGI. Using the deep immunoSEQ assay, multiplex PCR amplified TCR CDR3 regions from genomic DNA. Genomic DNA extracted from each cell subset was distributed evenly over all wells of several immunoSEQ 96-well plates, and each plate served as one replicate. For sorted subsets, each replicate PCR was loaded with roughly 0.2 ug genomic DNA, equivalent to 30,000 to 35,000 T cell genomes. Purified libraries were measured with a Qubit 3.0 fluorometer, size-checked on a Bioanalyzer 2100, and measured again with the KAPA Library Quantification kit. Each immunoSEQ 96-well plate was sequenced on its own single-read 150-cycle Illumina NextSeq 550 flow cell. The original pipeline was this. Because the immunoSEQ output held only junctional sequences and lacked quality scores, the filtering could not match the filtering applied to full-length reads. To assign V/J genes and CDR3, sequences were annotated against IMGT germline references using PyIR, a Python wrapper for IgBLAST v1.9. Reads were filtered out if the reads had weak V/J assignments (E-value above 1e-6), no CDR3, stop codons, out-of-frame junctions, or ambiguous translated residues. V3J clonotypes were defined as sequences sharing an identical inferred V gene, J gene, and CDR3 amino acid sequence. Percentage overlap between repertoires was calculated by dividing the number of shared unique clonotypes by the size of the smaller repertoire. RTK rarefaction, the Chao1 estimator, and Recon v2.1 estimates of unobserved clonotypes were used to assess repertoire richness. For all TCRbeta clonotypes obtained by the gDNA method from four donors, generation probabilities were computed with OLGA. TCRdb limited this immuneACCESS table to in-frame rearrangements with V and J called. A share of clones is missing; checked studies link under half to unresolved V genes, and the rest is unexplained. Clone size and the V and J calls come from that table; the DNA yielded D and trimming. Here the sample has more than 2 million clones; 95% occur a single time. Jointly, the top ten make up 0.1% to 0.15% of the sample.

The origin of this receptor is a young man in good health. Sequences were obtained from naive CD4+ T cells sorted from blood. According to the study, the label for this sample's cell subset or site signals: CD45RA+ positively selected. The chain joins TRBV6-6 to TRBJ1-2; the D gene is perhaps TRBD1, on 5 matching bases. The nucleotides are TGTGCCAGCAGCCCGGGACTTCTGGGAGGCAACTATGGCTACACCTTC. Translated, it gives CASSPGLLGGNYGYTF.